The source of this TCR beta chain is a study of blood T cell repertoires in COVID-19. Whole-study context: Acute-phase and convalescent COVID-19 samples originated in the United States, Italy and Spain.

Assay used: immunoSEQ multiplex PCR; TCRdb lists only in-frame clones, some missing. The sample carries hundreds of thousands of clones, about 83% recorded once. The material sequenced was PBMCs or T cells enriched from blood (not recorded which). This receptor was obtained from a woman between 40 and 55 years old who had recovered from COVID-19.

CDR3 in DNA: TGTGCCAGCATTCCTAGCGGGAGGCCCAATGAGCAGTTCTTC. This gives the protein CASIPSGRPNEQFF. V usage is TRBV6-5 and J usage is TRBJ2-1, with 11 bases that match TRBD2. Germline V gives CDR1 MNHEY, CDR2 SVGAGI. The ends lost 7 bases at V and 6 bases at J; junction bases unmatched: 5. This CDR3 spans 14 amino acids.